These T cell receptor beta chains were read from a single sample in a study of low-dose radiotherapy and immunotherapy resistance in tumors. TCRdb fed the reads into MiXCR, producing one record per CDR3 protein. The sample includes approximately 89,000 distinct CDR3 sequences, approximately 19% of them seen just once. The source material was PBMCs, sampled before treatment. The source of these receptors is a male donor with prostate cancer. CDR3s include the opening cysteine and the closing phenylalanine or tryptophan. Fields, in order: D gene, J gene, V gene, clone size, CDR3 DNA, CDR3 protein. D genes are given only for firm matches. Clone size is given for some rows only: seen once, a few or many times, or a class if the clone is expanded.

>TRBD1|TRBJ2-2|TRBV19|many
TGTGCCAGTAGTATAATGACAGGGGGCCCCACCGGGGAGCTGTTTTTT
CASSIMTGGPTGELFF
>NA|TRBJ2-4|TRBV21-1|many
TGTGCCAGCAGCACATTAGCGGGTGCAGGGGCACGAGCCAAAAACATTCAGTACTTC
CASSTLAGAGARAKNIQYF
>NA|TRBJ2-1|TRBV29-1|many
TGCAGCGTGAACGCCGGGGCGGGCGTGGCCAATGAGCAGTTCTTC
CSVNAGAGVANEQFF
>NA|TRBJ1-2|TRBV9|many
TGTGCCAGCAGCGCTTCGGGGGCCACGTTCTATGGCTACACCTTC
CASSASGATFYGYTF
>NA|TRBJ1-1|TRBV19|many
TGTGCCAGTAGTATGGTAGGGGGAATGACTGAAGCTTTCTTT
CASSMVGGMTEAFF
>NA|TRBJ1-1|TRBV20-1|many
TGCAGTGCTAGAAAGGGAGAAGAAGCTTTCTTT
CSARKGEEAFF
>NA|TRBJ2-1|TRBV4-2|many
TGTGCCAGCAGCCAAGAGGGGGCGGGAGACTACAATGAGCAGTTCTTC
CASSQEGAGDYNEQFF
>NA|TRBJ2-3|TRBV5-4|many
TGTGCCAGCAGCTTGGTCTCAGATACGCAGTATTTT
CASSLVSDTQYF
>NA|TRBJ2-3|TRBV28|many
TGTGCCAGCACTGCTCCGGGACACTTCACAGATACGCAGTATTTT
CASTAPGHFTDTQYF
>NA|TRBJ2-3|TRBV10-3|many
TGTGCCATCAGTGAGCCGACCCTCCCTACGCAGTATTTT
CAISEPTLPTQYF
>NA|TRBJ2-5|TRBV7-9|many
TGTGCCAGCAGCCCGCAACAAGAGACCCAGTACTTC
CASSPQQETQYF
>NA|TRBJ2-3|TRBV6-1|many
TGTGCCAGCTCGTCTTATAAAGTTGGGGGCACAGATACGCAGTATTTT
CASSSYKVGGTDTQYF
>TRBD1|TRBJ2-5|TRBV5-1|many
TGCGCCAGCAGCTTGGGTGGACAGGCGATCGTTGAGACCCAGTACTTC
CASSLGGQAIVETQYF
>NA|TRBJ1-1|TRBV3-1|many
TGTGCCAGCGGCTTGAACACTGAAGCTTTCTTT
CASGLNTEAFF
>TRBD1|TRBJ1-2|TRBV28|many
TGTGCCAGCAGCCCCGGGGGACAGGGTTATGGCTACACCTTC
CASSPGGQGYGYTF
>TRBD1|TRBJ1-5|TRBV7-2|many
TGTGCCAGCAGCTTAGGTTACAGGGGGCACCAGCCCCAGCATTTT
CASSLGYRGHQPQHF
>NA|TRBJ2-2|TRBV2|NA
TGTGCCAGCAAGAGTATGGACACCGGGGAGCTGTTTTTT
CASKSMDTGELFF
>NA|TRBJ1-1|TRBV6-1|many
TGTGCCAGCAGTGAAACCGTGAACACTGAAGCTTTCTTT
CASSETVNTEAFF
>TRBD2|TRBJ2-1|TRBV15|many
TGTGCCACCAGCAGGGAACTAGCGGGAGCCTACAATGAGCAGTTCTTC
CATSRELAGAYNEQFF
>NA|TRBJ2-7|TRBV10-3|many
TGTGCCATCAGTGATGGTCGGGGGGCGGAGTACGAGCAGTACTTC
CAISDGRGAEYEQYF
>NA|TRBJ2-2|TRBV5-1|many
TGCGCCAGCAGCTTGATCGTAGGGACCGGGGAGCTGTTTTTT
CASSLIVGTGELFF
>TRBD1|TRBJ2-7|TRBV29-1|many
TGCAGCATCGGTATAGACAGGGGCCACGAGCAGTACTTC
CSIGIDRGHEQYF
>NA|TRBJ2-5|TRBV5-1|many
TGCGCCAGCAGCCCAGACATAGCAGAGACCCAGTACTTC
CASSPDIAETQYF
>NA|TRBJ1-2|TRBV7-9|many
TGTGCCAGCAGCCTAAAAACCAGGGGAAGCAGCTATGGCTACACCTTC
CASSLKTRGSSYGYTF
>NA|TRBJ2-1|TRBV18|many
TGTGCCAGCTCACCCTTAGGGGGCAATGAGCAGTTCTTC
CASSPLGGNEQFF
>TRBD1|TRBJ2-3|TRBV7-2|many
TGTGCCAGCAGCTTAGAGCCGGGACAGGGGAATACGCAGTATTTT
CASSLEPGQGNTQYF
>TRBD2|TRBJ2-3|TRBV9|many
TGTGCCAGCAGCGAAACTAGCGGGGGTTTTCCAGATACGCAGTATTTT
CASSETSGGFPDTQYF
>TRBD1|TRBJ1-4|TRBV15|many
TGTGCCACCAGCACCGGAGACAGGGTGGATGAAAAACTGTTTTTT
CATSTGDRVDEKLFF
>NA|TRBJ2-7|TRBV29-1|many
TGCAGCGTTATATCTGCCGCCTACGAGCAGTACTTC
CSVISAAYEQYF
>NA|TRBJ1-1|TRBV29-1|many
TGCAGCGTTGAAGACGGGGGAAACACTGAAGCTTTCTTT
CSVEDGGNTEAFF
>TRBD1|TRBJ1-5|TRBV6-1|many
TGTGCCAGCAGCCACCCCGGGACAGGGGGGCCCGGGAGCAATCAGCCCCAGCATTTT
CASSHPGTGGPGSNQPQHF
>NA|TRBJ2-4|TRBV29-1|many
TGCAGCGTCCTGGACATCGGCAAAAACATTCAGTACTTC
CSVLDIGKNIQYF
>NA|TRBJ2-1|TRBV11-1|many
TGTGCCAGCAGCTTAGGGGGTATATCGGGGCAGTTCTTC
CASSLGGISGQFF
>TRBD2|TRBJ2-7|TRBV3-1|NA
TGTGCCAGCAGCCCGAGGGGGACTAGCGGGGGGGCCTACGAGCAGTACTTC
CASSPRGTSGGAYEQYF
>TRBD2|TRBJ2-3|TRBV6-6|many
TGTGCCAGCAGACCTACTAGCGGCTCTAGCACAGATACGCAGTATTTT
CASRPTSGSSTDTQYF
>TRBD1|TRBJ2-7|TRBV10-3|many
TGTGCCATCAGTGAAGCCGGGACAGGGGTAGGCTACGAGCAGTACTTC
CAISEAGTGVGYEQYF
>NA|TRBJ1-4|TRBV20-1|many
TGCAGTGCTAGAGATCTGTGGACTGATGAAAAACTGTTTTTT
CSARDLWTDEKLFF
>NA|TRBJ2-5|TRBV7-2|few
TGTGCCAGCAGCTTAGATCCCCCGGGAAACAGAGGAGGAGAGACCCAGTACTTC
CASSLDPPGNRGGETQYF
>TRBD2|TRBJ2-1|TRBV24-1|NA
TGTGCCACCAGTGACTTAACTAGCGGGCAGCAGTTCTTC
CATSDLTSGQQFF
>NA|TRBJ1-5|TRBV12-3/TRBV12-4|many
TGTGCCAGCAGTTTAGGTGTGGGAGGTCAGAATCAGCCCCAGCATTTT
CASSLGVGGQNQPQHF
>TRBD2|TRBJ2-3|TRBV5-1|many
TGCGCCAGCAGCTTGGTTAGCGGGAGCACAGATACGCAGTATTTT
CASSLVSGSTDTQYF
>TRBD2|TRBJ2-7|TRBV30|many
TGTGCCTGGAGACCCGGGACTAGCGGGAGGTACGAGCAGTACTTC
CAWRPGTSGRYEQYF
>TRBD1|TRBJ2-1|TRBV18|many
TGTGCCAGCTCACAACCGGGACAGGGGGCGAATGAGCAGTTCTTC
CASSQPGQGANEQFF
>NA|TRBJ1-1|TRBV6-1|many
TGTGCCAGCAGTGAAGTTGCAGGAACAAACACTGAAGCTTTCTTT
CASSEVAGTNTEAFF
>NA|TRBJ1-6|TRBV6-1|many
TGTGCCAGCAGTGAACAAGAGGCTTCACCCCTCCACTTT
CASSEQEASPLHF
>TRBD2|TRBJ2-1|TRBV4-1|many
TGCGCCAGCAGCCCTAGCTCGGGGGGGCAGAGGGGCAATGAGCAGTTCTTC
CASSPSSGGQRGNEQFF
>NA|TRBJ1-1|TRBV2|many
TGTGCCAGCAGCGCCGAAACCGGGGCCGGGGCTGAAGCTTTCTTT
CASSAETGAGAEAFF
>NA|TRBJ2-7|TRBV6-1|many
TGTGCCAGCAGTGAAGATGTATCAGGGCGGGAGCAGTACTTC
CASSEDVSGREQYF
>NA|TRBJ2-1|TRBV3-1|many
TGTGCCAGCAGCCAAGATCTGGTAAGCTACAATGAGCAGTTCTTC
CASSQDLVSYNEQFF
>NA|TRBJ1-1|TRBV9|many
TGTGCCAGCAGCACACGGGGGGCTACTGAAGCTTTCTTT
CASSTRGATEAFF
>TRBD1|TRBJ2-5|TRBV6-6|many
TGTGCCAGCAGTTCGGGACAGGGGGCCAGGGAGACCCAGTACTTC
CASSSGQGARETQYF
>NA|TRBJ2-7|TRBV27|many
TGTGCCAGCAGTTTCCGCGGGCCCGGGCTCGGCGAGCAGTACTTC
CASSFRGPGLGEQYF